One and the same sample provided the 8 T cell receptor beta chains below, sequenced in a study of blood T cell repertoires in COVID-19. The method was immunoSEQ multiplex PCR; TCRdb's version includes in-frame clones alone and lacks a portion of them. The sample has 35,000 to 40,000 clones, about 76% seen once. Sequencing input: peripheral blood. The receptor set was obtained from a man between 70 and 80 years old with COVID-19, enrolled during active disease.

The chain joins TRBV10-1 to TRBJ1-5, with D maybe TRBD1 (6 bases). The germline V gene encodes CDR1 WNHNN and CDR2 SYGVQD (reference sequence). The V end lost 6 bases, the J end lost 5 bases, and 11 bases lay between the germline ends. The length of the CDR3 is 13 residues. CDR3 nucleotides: TGCGCCAGCAGCGGACAGCTTTATCAGCCCCAGCATTTT. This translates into CASSGQLYQPQHF.

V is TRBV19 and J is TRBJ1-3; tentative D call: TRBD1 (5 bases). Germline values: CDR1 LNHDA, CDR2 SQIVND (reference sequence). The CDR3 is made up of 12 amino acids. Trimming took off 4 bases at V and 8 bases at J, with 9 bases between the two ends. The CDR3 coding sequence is TGTGCCAGTAGTACCAGGGCTCACACCATATATTTT. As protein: CASSTRAHTIYF.

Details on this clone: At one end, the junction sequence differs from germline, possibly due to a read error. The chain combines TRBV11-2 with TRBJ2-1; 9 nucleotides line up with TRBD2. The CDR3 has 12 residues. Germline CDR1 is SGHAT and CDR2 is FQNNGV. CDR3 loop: CASSLGAGGGVF. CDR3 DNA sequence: TGTGCCAGCAGCTTGGGAGCGGGAGGAGGGGTCTTC. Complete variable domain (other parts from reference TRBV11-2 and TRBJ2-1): EAGVAQSPRYKIIEKRQSVAFWCNPISGHATLYWYQQILGQGPKLLIQFQNNGVVDDSQLPKDRFSAERLKGVDSTLKIQPAKLEDSAVYLCASSLGAGGGVFGPGTRLTVL.

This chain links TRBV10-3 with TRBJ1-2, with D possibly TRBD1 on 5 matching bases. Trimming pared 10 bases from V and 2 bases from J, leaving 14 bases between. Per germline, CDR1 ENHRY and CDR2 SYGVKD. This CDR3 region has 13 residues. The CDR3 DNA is TGTGCCACGATACAGGAACCCAACTATGGCTACACCTTC. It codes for CATIQEPNYGYTF.

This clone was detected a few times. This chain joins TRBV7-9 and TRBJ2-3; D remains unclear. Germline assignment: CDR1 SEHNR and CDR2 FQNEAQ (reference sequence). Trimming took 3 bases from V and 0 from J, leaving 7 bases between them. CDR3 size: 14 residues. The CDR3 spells CASSFLTSTDTQYF. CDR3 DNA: TGTGCCAGCAGCTTCTTAACTAGCACAGATACGCAGTATTTT. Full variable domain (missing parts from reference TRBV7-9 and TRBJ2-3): DTGVSQNPRHKITKRGQNVTFRCDPISEHNRLYWYRQTLGQGPEFLTYFQNEAQLEKSRLLSDRFSAERPKGSFSTLEIQRTEQGDSAMYLCASSFLTSTDTQYFGPGTRLTVL.

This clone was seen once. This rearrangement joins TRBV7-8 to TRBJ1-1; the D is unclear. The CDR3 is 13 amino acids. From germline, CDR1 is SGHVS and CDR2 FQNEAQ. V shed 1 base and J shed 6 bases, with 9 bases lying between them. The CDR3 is CASSLGRGAEAFF. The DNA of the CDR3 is TGTGCCAGCAGCTTAGGCCGCGGAGCTGAAGCTTTCTTT.

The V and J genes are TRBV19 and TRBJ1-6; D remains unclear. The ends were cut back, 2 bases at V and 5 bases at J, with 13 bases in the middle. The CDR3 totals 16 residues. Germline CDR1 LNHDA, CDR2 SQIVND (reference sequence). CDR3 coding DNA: TGTGCCAGTAGTATATCCCGACGGAGACATAATTCACCCCTCCACTTT. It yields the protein CASSISRRRHNSPLHF.

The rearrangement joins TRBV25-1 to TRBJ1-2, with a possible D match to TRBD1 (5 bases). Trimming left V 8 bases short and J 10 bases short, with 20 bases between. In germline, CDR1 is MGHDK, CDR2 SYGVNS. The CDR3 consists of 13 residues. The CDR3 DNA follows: TGTGCCAGCGAATCCTCCGCCAGGGCCCCCTACACCTTC. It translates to CASESSARAPYTF.